One sample yielded the 15 T cell receptor beta chains listed below, sequenced in a study of prognosis after radiotherapy for stage I lung cancer. Genomic DNA was the source, and TCR beta CDR3 was amplified from it by two-round multiplex PCR. During first-round PCR, primers specific to each TRBV and TRBJ gene were used. TCRdb re-called the multiplex PCR reads through MiXCR, storing one row per CDR3 protein. Of fewer than 40,000 distinct CDR3 sequences in the sample, around 35% were seen once. The sequencing here drew on PBMCs, taken before or after stereotactic body radiation therapy (not recorded which). These receptors were taken from a donor at least 50 years old with non-small cell lung cancer.

This clonotype was recorded many times. This chain joins TRBV12-3 or TRBV12-4 and TRBJ2-7; 8 bases align to TRBD1. Unmatched junction bases numbered 4, after V lost 6 bases and J lost 0 bases. The CDR3 length is 14 residues. In nucleotides, the CDR3 is TGTGCCAGCAGGGAGGGACAGGTCTCCTACGAGCAGTACTTC. It is translated as CASREGQVSYEQYF.

This clonotype was found many times. The V gene is TRBV5-1, the J gene TRBJ2-7, with a possible D match to TRBD2 (5 bases). Between the trimmed V and J ends, which lost 4 bases and 5 bases, there was a span of 19 bases. This CDR3 has 15 amino acids. Germline CDR1 is SGHRS and CDR2 is YFSETQ. DNA of the CDR3: TGCGCCAGCAGCGTCGGGGTCCAGTACGTCCACGAGCAGTACTTC. Its translation: CASSVGVQYVHEQYF.

This clonotype showed up many times. This rearrangement joins TRBV6-1 to TRBJ1-2; possible D gene TRBD1, 5 bases. CDR3 length: 15 residues. V was clipped by 2 bases and J by 11 bases, with 21 bases between them. Germline-derived CDR1 and CDR2 are MNHNS and SASEGT. The CDR3 DNA is TGTGCCAGCAGTGAACCTCCCGACGGCACGGGGGGGTACACCTTC. Amino acid sequence: CASSEPPDGTGGYTF.

On this clonotype itself: This may stem from a read error, because a much larger clone lies one nucleotide away. This chain joins TRBV9 and TRBJ2-2, with D unclear. Per germline, CDR1 SGDLS and CDR2 YYNGEE. V was clipped by 1 base and J by 3 bases, with 4 bases between them. The CDR3 is made up of 13 amino acids. CDR3 in amino acids: CASSVSYTGELFF. The CDR3 region has the DNA TGTGCCAGCAGCGTATCCTACACCGGGGAGCTGTTTTTT.

J is TRBJ1-2 and V is TRBV24-1; no reliable D call. Between the trimmed V and J ends, which lost 5 bases and 8 bases, there was a span of 14 bases. Germline V gene data show CDR1 as KGHDR and CDR2 as SFDVKD. The CDR3 sequence is 13 residues long. The CDR3 protein is CATSAGPARGYTF. The DNA for the CDR3 is TGTGCCACCAGTGCCGGGCCAGCAAGGGGCTACACCTTC.

The CDR3 DNA follows: TGTGCCAGCAGTTACTTTAATGAGAGATCTGAAGCTTTCTTT. Translated, it gives CASSYFNERSEAFF. The V and J genes are TRBV6-2 or TRBV6-3 and TRBJ1-1; the D is unclear. The CDR3 has 14 residues. Germline-derived CDR1 and CDR2 are MNHEY and SVGEGT. V was trimmed by 1 base and J by 6 bases, leaving 12 bases between them.

Relative to its sample, this clonotype is medium-sized. This chain links TRBV12-3 or TRBV12-4 with TRBJ2-1; 7 bases match TRBD1. The CDR3 totals 15 residues. With V trimmed by 6 bases and J by 6 bases, 11 bases remained unmatched. CDR3: CASRTGQSFLNEQFF. The CDR3 DNA reads as TGTGCCAGCAGAACGGGACAGTCATTCCTCAATGAGCAGTTCTTC.

This clonotype has at least ten counts. This chain links TRBV29-1 with TRBJ2-1; 9 bases map to TRBD2. J was trimmed by 9 bases and V by 3 bases; bases with no gene match: 6. The CDR3 has 13 residues. CDR1 is SQVTM and CDR2 is ANQGSEA in the germline V gene. Here the CDR3 DNA reads TGCAGCGTTGATGCGGCGGGGGGGCCTGAGCAGTTCTTC. Its translation is CSVDAAGGPEQFF.

This clonotype was observed many times. V gene TRBV29-1 combines with J gene TRBJ2-2; D remains ambiguous. The CDR3 consists of 12 residues. Germline CDR1 reads SQVTM; CDR2 reads ANQGSEA. V lost 7 bases and J lost 1, with 7 bases in between. The CDR3 region has the DNA TGCAGCGCCGTAAAGAACACCGGGGAGCTGTTTTTT. Its protein product is CSAVKNTGELFF.

On this clonotype: A far larger clone is just one base off, so this is likely a read error. This chain connects TRBV7-8 to TRBJ2-3; D remains ambiguous. Trimming left V 3 bases short and J 2 bases short, with 3 bases between. The germline CDR1 and CDR2 sequences are SGHVS and FQNEAQ. The CDR3 spans 12 residues. The CDR3 region is CASSFDTDTQYF. DNA for the CDR3: TGTGCCAGCAGCTTCGACACAGATACGCAGTATTTT.

This clonotype showed up many times. The CDR3 reads CASSRGGSQETQYF. CDR3 in DNA: TGTGCCAGTAGTCGGGGGGGGTCTCAAGAGACCCAGTACTTC. This sequence joins TRBV19 and TRBJ2-5, with 8 bases matching TRBD2. This CDR3 has 14 residues. The J segment lost 2 bases and the V segment lost 5 bases, leaving 4 bases of the junction unmatched. Germline V gene data show CDR1 as LNHDA and CDR2 as SQIVND (reference sequence).

This clonotype has ten or more counts. V is TRBV7-3 and J is TRBJ2-3; 9 nucleotides line up with TRBD1. Germline V gene data show CDR1 as SGHTA and CDR2 as FQGTGA. The CDR3 is 14 residues long. V lost 5 bases to trimming and J lost 4 bases; unmatched junction nucleotides: 4. The CDR3 here is CASSRDRAADTQYF. As DNA, the CDR3 is TGTGCCAGCAGCCGGGACAGGGCCGCAGATACGCAGTATTTT. Variable domain in full (rest from reference TRBV7-3 and TRBJ2-3): GAGVSQTPSNKVTEKGKYVELRCDPISGHTALYWYRQSLGQGPEFLIYFQGTGAADDSGLPNDRFFAVRPEGSVSTLKIQRTERGDSAVYLCASSRDRAADTQYFGPGTRLTVL.

On this clonotype: Relative to the germline gene, one junction end is altered; a read error may explain this. This chain joins TRBV6-5 and TRBJ2-7; 7 bases align to TRBD1. Germline V lookup: CDR1 MNHEY, CDR2 SVGAGI. The CDR3 is 17 amino acids. The CDR3 loop reads CASSSGQVSTVTYEKYF. The CDR3 coding sequence is TGTGCCAGCAGTTCCGGACAGGTTTCGACCGTGACATACGAGAAGTACTTC.

Details on this clonotype: A far bigger clonotype differs at one base, so this is likely a read error. The chain has TRBV6-4 and TRBJ2-7; D remains unclear. Germline V CDR1 and CDR2: MRHNA, SNTAGT. CDR3 length: 14 amino acids. CDR3 sequence: CASSADPGSYKQYF. As DNA, the CDR3 is TGTGCCAGCAGCGCTGATCCTGGGTCCTACAAGCAGTACTTC.

The sample holds many counts of this clonotype. The CDR3 region is CASRPGRGRYGYTF. In nucleotides, the CDR3 is TGTGCCAGCAGACCCGGCAGGGGGCGATATGGCTACACCTTC. The chain recombines TRBV6-1 with TRBJ1-2; 8 bases map to TRBD1. CDR3 size: 14 residues. Germline assignment: CDR1 MNHNS and CDR2 SASEGT. Trimming removed 6 bases from V and 5 bases from J; junction bases left unmatched: 8.